The T cell receptor (beta chain) described here comes from a study of blood T cells in healthy people across ages (dated by TCRdb to the mid-2010s). Concerning the study at large: Template switching captured roughly one uniquely barcoded TCR beta cDNA molecule per two T cells in model experiments. The donors were split into four age groups: young (average around 15 years), middle-aged (around 37), aged (around 67) and long-lived (approximately 89). The study analyzed two additional independent replicas of 1 million unique cDNA reads from the same blood draw for two donors, one aged 18 to 29 and one aged 80 or older. To track age-related changes in TCR beta repertoire diversity, the study relied on deep sequencing normalized with unique cDNA molecular identifiers. To avoid experimental bias, donors of different ages were distributed randomly across sequencing lanes. Paper-wide results and their limitations: Total diversity estimates from one million sequenced T cells were considered lower bounds and underestimates. As age increased, observed TCR beta diversity per million T cells dropped in a roughly linear way, and a significant reduction was already evident by age around 41. Compared with the aged group, the long-lived group had more naive CD4+ T cells, fewer expanded clones and increased TCR diversity, a pattern suggesting age selection. The CMV infection status of donors was not known, potentially confounding age-related changes in expanded clonotypes. The percentage of naive T cells measured by flow cytometry correlated strongly with observed TCR beta diversity. Because profiling used bulk unsorted PBMCs, naive and antigen-experienced compartments could not be compared conclusively.

In the case of this clonotype: Its antigen is currently not known. No base-level quality is on record; no much larger clone is a single base apart.

The library relied on 5' RACE. The sequencer listed for this sample is Illumina HiSeq 2500. The second PCR ran for about 7 to 11 cycles and used a J-beta primer mix along with a sample-barcoded 5' primer. A unique molecular identifier was introduced onto each TCR beta cDNA molecule by a template-switch 5' adaptor carrying 12 random nucleotides. At least 2.5 million CDR3-containing paired-end reads were obtained from each sample. First-strand cDNA was synthesized from all RNA with the Mint cDNA synthesis kit, primed by a TRBC-specific oligonucleotide. After uracil-DNA glycosylase treatment, a first 18-cycle PCR used universal primers M1SS and BC2_uni_R on all cDNA. The source study handled its data this way. For normalization, 1 million high-quality reads were randomly selected from each sample, with every read carrying a distinct molecular identifier. Reads sharing molecular identifiers were discarded rather than binned into consensus sequences. MiTCR, set to a Q25 quality threshold and the strictest error-elimination algorithm, was used for CDR3 identification, clonotype clustering and error correction. Lower-bound total TCR beta diversity was estimated with a nonparametric unseen species model using Euler transformation. In TCRdb, the public reads were trimmed at Q25 with fastp and aligned with MiXCR, with productive beta chains retained. Rows with a matching CDR3 protein are joined into one entry that keeps the most common DNA and genes. TCRdb, not the original authors, processed these V and J calls. In this sample the table shows about a million distinct CDR3 sequences, 48% of which occur a single time. 13% of the sample is held by the ten biggest clonotypes.

The donors were about 40 Caucasian individuals from Russia, aged roughly 6 to 90 years, who were systemically healthy. Each donor gave about 10 milliliters of peripheral blood, drawn into EDTA-treated Vacutainer tubes. Ficoll-Paque density-gradient centrifugation was used to isolate PBMCs, with at least 6.5 million per sample. Trizol reagent was used to extract total RNA from PBMCs, with at least 5 micrograms per sample. Naive CD45RAhigh/CD27high T cell percentages were measured by flow cytometry on a PBMC aliquot from every donor. The specimen was blood. This clonotype originated in a man aged 30-40 years in good health.

The CDR3 has the sequence CASSFPGTSSDTQYF. The nucleotide sequence is given as TGTGCCAGCAGCTTTCCCGGGACTAGTTCAGATACGCAGTATTTT. The chain employs TRBV7-2 and TRBJ2-3, and 8 bases in between align with TRBD2. V is pruned by 3 bases and J by 4 bases, leaving 6 bases of the junction without a gene match. CDR1 and CDR2, looked up from the germline V gene, are SGHTA and FQGNSA. The CDR3 contains 15 residues, cysteine and phenylalanine counted. The retained sequence is limited to the CDR3, 45 bases, with the frame set at the first base.